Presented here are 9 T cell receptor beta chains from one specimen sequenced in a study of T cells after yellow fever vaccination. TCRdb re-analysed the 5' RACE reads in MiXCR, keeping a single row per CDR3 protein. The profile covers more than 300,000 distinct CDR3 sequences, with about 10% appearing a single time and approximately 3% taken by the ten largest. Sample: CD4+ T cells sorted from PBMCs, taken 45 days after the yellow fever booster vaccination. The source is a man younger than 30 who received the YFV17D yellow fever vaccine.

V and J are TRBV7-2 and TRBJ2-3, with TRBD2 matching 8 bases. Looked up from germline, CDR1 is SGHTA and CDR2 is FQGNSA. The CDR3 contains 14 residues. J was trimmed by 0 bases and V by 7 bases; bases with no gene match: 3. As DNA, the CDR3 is TGTGCCAGCACGGGCGGGGGGAGCACAGATACGCAGTATTTT. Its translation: CASTGGGSTDTQYF.

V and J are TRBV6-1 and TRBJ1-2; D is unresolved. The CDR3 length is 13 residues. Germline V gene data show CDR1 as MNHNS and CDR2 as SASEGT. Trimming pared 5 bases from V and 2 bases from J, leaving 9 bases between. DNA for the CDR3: TGTGCCAGCAGTTTAGACATAAACTATGGCTACACCTTC. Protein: CASSLDINYGYTF.

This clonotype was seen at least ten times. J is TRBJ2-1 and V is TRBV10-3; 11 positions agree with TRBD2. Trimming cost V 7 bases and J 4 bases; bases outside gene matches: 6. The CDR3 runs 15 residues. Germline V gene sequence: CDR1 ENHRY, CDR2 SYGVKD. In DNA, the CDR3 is TGTGCCATCACCAACCCTAGCGGGGGGTACAATGAGCAGTTCTTC. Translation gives CAITNPSGGYNEQFF.

The CDR3 nucleotides are TGTGCCACCAGTGGGCCAGGTTATAGCAATCAGCCCCAGCATTTT. It codes for CATSGPGYSNQPQHF. V and J are TRBV24-1 and TRBJ1-5; D unclear. The CDR3 consists of 15 residues. V was clipped by 5 bases and J by 0 bases, with 10 bases between them. CDR1 KGHDR and CDR2 SFDVKD come from the germline V gene.

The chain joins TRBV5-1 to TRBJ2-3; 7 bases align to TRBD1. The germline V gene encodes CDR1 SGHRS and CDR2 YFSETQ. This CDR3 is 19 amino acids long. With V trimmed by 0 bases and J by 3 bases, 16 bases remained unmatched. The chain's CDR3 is CASSLGEGARRRGTDTQYF. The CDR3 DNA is TGCGCCAGCAGCTTGGGTGAGGGGGCGCGAAGAAGAGGGACAGATACGCAGTATTTT.

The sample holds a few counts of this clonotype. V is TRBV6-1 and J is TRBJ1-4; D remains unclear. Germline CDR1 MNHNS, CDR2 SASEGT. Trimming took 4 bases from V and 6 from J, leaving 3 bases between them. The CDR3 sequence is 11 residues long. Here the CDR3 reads CASSGHEKLFF. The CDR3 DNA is TGTGCCAGCAGTGGACATGAAAAACTGTTTTTT.

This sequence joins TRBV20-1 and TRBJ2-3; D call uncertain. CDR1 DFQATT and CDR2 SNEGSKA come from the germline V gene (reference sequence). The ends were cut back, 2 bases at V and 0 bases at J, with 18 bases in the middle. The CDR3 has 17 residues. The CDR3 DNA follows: TGCAGTGCTAGATCTCCGTCCCCATCGCGTAGCACAGATACGCAGTATTTT. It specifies CSARSPSPSRSTDTQYF.

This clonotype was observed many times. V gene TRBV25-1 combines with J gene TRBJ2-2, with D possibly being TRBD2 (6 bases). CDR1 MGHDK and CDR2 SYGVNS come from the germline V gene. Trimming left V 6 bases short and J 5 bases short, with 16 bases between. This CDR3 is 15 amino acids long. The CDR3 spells CASSGGLGRTGELFF. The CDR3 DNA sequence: TGTGCCAGCAGCGGAGGGCTGGGGAGGACCGGGGAGCTGTTTTTT.

CDR3 residues: CASSPMGLAYNEQFF. The CDR3 DNA follows: TGCGCCAGCAGCCCCATGGGACTAGCCTACAATGAGCAGTTCTTC. This chain links TRBV5-1 with TRBJ2-1; TRBD2 agrees at 8 bases. The germline CDR1 and CDR2 sequences are SGHRS and YFSETQ. This CDR3 contains 15 residues. Trimming cost V 4 bases and J 2 bases; bases outside gene matches: 5.